These T cell receptor beta chains were read from a single sample in a study of vaccination effects on CD4 cells after COVID-19. Assay: immunoSEQ multiplex PCR; the TCRdb copy retains only in-frame clones and omits some. The data hold about 15,000 clones, with more than 70% observed a single time. The antigens of these receptors remain unknown. The specimen comprised CD4+ T cells from PBMCs cultured with HCoV-NL63 spike peptides, sampled after COVID-19 vaccination. Source of these receptors: a human donor who had a prior SARS-CoV-2 infection. Each CDR3 is given with its conserved first and last residue. Each record gives: CDR3 protein, CDR3 DNA, V gene, J gene, D gene, clone size. The D gene is left open where the match is weak. Size tells how often a clone was seen (once, few, many) or the class of an expanded clone, and some rows leave it out.

CDR3aa: CASTDRDGLGEQFF
CDR3nt: TGTGCCAGTACCGATAGGGACGGTCTCGGGGAGCAGTTCTTC
v_gene: TRBV19
j_gene: TRBJ2-1
d_gene: .
abundance: once

CDR3aa: CASSVPSLGTDTQYF
CDR3nt: TGTGCCAGCAGCGTACCATCTCTCGGCACAGATACGCAGTATTTT
v_gene: TRBV11-1
j_gene: TRBJ2-3
d_gene: .
abundance: few

CDR3aa: CASSPPGTGRASGEQFF
CDR3nt: TGTGCCAGCTCACCACCCGGGACAGGGCGGGCATCTGGTGAGCAGTTCTTC
v_gene: TRBV18
j_gene: TRBJ2-1
d_gene: TRBD1
abundance: .

CDR3aa: CASSLGDSINNEQFF
CDR3nt: TGTGCCAGCAGCTTAGGGGACTCAATAAACAATGAGCAGTTCTTC
v_gene: TRBV11-3
j_gene: TRBJ2-1
d_gene: .
abundance: .

CDR3aa: CASSLAPGGAKDSNQPQHF
CDR3nt: TGTGCCAGCAGCTTAGCCCCAGGGGGCGCGAAGGATAGCAATCAGCCCCAGCATTTT
v_gene: TRBV7-6
j_gene: TRBJ1-5
d_gene: TRBD1
abundance: .

CDR3aa: CASSGAAQPQHF
CDR3nt: TGTGCCAGCAGTGGGGCGGCTCAGCCCCAGCATTTT
v_gene: TRBV28
j_gene: TRBJ1-5
d_gene: .
abundance: .

CDR3aa: CASSVDSYNEQFF
CDR3nt: TGTGCCAGCAGCGTTGACTCCTACAATGAGCAGTTCTTC
v_gene: TRBV9
j_gene: TRBJ2-1
d_gene: .
abundance: .

CDR3aa: CASSAQVTGFYGYTF
CDR3nt: TGTGCCAGCAGCGCTCAGGTAACAGGGTTCTATGGCTACACCTTC
v_gene: TRBV9
j_gene: TRBJ1-2
d_gene: .
abundance: .

CDR3aa: CASSLLGAYNEQFF
CDR3nt: TGTGCCAGCAGTTTATTAGGGGCCTACAATGAGCAGTTCTTC
v_gene: TRBV28
j_gene: TRBJ2-1
d_gene: .
abundance: .

CDR3aa: CASSERGSYRGELFF
CDR3nt: TGTGCCAGCAGCGAAAGGGGGTCCTACCGCGGGGAGCTGTTTTTT
v_gene: TRBV7-3
j_gene: TRBJ2-2
d_gene: .
abundance: .

CDR3aa: CASSRTSGGHSAQYF
CDR3nt: TGTGCCAGCAGCCGGACTAGCGGGGGGCATTCGGCGCAGTATTTT
v_gene: TRBV11-2
j_gene: TRBJ2-3
d_gene: TRBD2
abundance: .

CDR3aa: CSVARRGTSGTTDTQYF
CDR3nt: TGCAGCGTTGCCCGTCGGGGGACTAGCGGGACCACAGATACGCAGTATTTT
v_gene: TRBV29-1
j_gene: TRBJ2-3
d_gene: TRBD2
abundance: .

CDR3aa: CASSEYGPDGTTDTQYF
CDR3nt: TGTGCCAGCAGTGAATATGGTCCAGACGGTACCACAGATACGCAGTATTTT
v_gene: TRBV25-1
j_gene: TRBJ2-3
d_gene: .
abundance: .

CDR3aa: CASSPPKGGVSSGHFYEQYF
CDR3nt: TGTGCCAGCTCACCACCGAAGGGTGGGGTTTCTAGCGGACATTTCTACGAGCAGTACTTC
v_gene: TRBV18
j_gene: TRBJ2-7
d_gene: TRBD2
abundance: .

CDR3aa: CASSGSGDEQFF
CDR3nt: TGTGCCAGCAGCGGTAGCGGGGATGAGCAGTTCTTC
v_gene: TRBV6-5
j_gene: TRBJ2-1
d_gene: TRBD2
abundance: .

CDR3aa: CATADRGTEKLFF
CDR3nt: TGTGCCACCGCAGACAGGGGTACTGAAAAACTGTTTTTT
v_gene: TRBV10-3
j_gene: TRBJ1-4
d_gene: TRBD1
abundance: .

CDR3aa: CAGTGSGLGEKLFF
CDR3nt: TGTGCCGGGACGGGGAGCGGCCTGGGGGAAAAACTGTTTTTT
v_gene: TRBV30
j_gene: TRBJ1-4
d_gene: .
abundance: once

CDR3aa: CASSLSVLEQYF
CDR3nt: TGTGCCAGCAGCCTTTCCGTCCTCGAGCAGTACTTC
v_gene: TRBV3-1/TRBV3-2
j_gene: TRBJ2-7
d_gene: .
abundance: few

CDR3aa: CASSDGTGSYNEQFF
CDR3nt: TGTGCCAGCAGTGACGGGACAGGGTCCTACAATGAGCAGTTCTTC
v_gene: TRBV6-1
j_gene: TRBJ2-1
d_gene: TRBD1
abundance: .

CDR3aa: CASSPGTVTYEQYF
CDR3nt: TGTGCCAGCTCACCAGGGACAGTAACATACGAGCAGTACTTC
v_gene: TRBV18
j_gene: TRBJ2-7
d_gene: TRBD1
abundance: .

CDR3aa: CASSQASGSPWGGIDTQYF
CDR3nt: TGTGCCAGCAGCCAAGCATCCGGGTCTCCTTGGGGGGGGATAGATACGCAGTATTTT
v_gene: TRBV4-2
j_gene: TRBJ2-3
d_gene: TRBD2
abundance: .

CDR3aa: CASSLFTDTQYF
CDR3nt: TGTGCCAGCAGCTTATTTACAGATACGCAGTATTTT
v_gene: TRBV7-9
j_gene: TRBJ2-3
d_gene: .
abundance: few

CDR3aa: CASRLGGLNSPLHF
CDR3nt: TGTGCCAGCAGGTTGGGGGGCCTCAATTCACCCCTCCACTTT
v_gene: TRBV5-5
j_gene: TRBJ1-6
d_gene: .
abundance: .

CDR3aa: CAISESAIQGNGYTF
CDR3nt: TGTGCCATCAGTGAGTCGGCGATTCAGGGAAATGGCTACACCTTC
v_gene: TRBV10-3
j_gene: TRBJ1-2
d_gene: .
abundance: .

CDR3aa: CASSTGQGFPGELFF
CDR3nt: TGTGCCAGCAGTACGGGACAGGGATTCCCCGGGGAGCTGTTTTTT
v_gene: TRBV2
j_gene: TRBJ2-2
d_gene: TRBD1
abundance: .

CDR3aa: CASSRTQGFNEQFF
CDR3nt: TGCGCCAGCAGCCGAACACAGGGTTTCAATGAGCAGTTCTTC
v_gene: TRBV4-3
j_gene: TRBJ2-1
d_gene: .
abundance: .

CDR3aa: CASSASQETQYF
CDR3nt: TGTGCCAGCTCAGCAAGCCAAGAGACCCAGTACTTC
v_gene: TRBV18
j_gene: TRBJ2-5
d_gene: .
abundance: once